Each of the 7 T cell receptor beta chains below was sequenced from the same sample in a study of cytomegalovirus exposure and HLA in healthy donors. PCR involved 60 Vbeta and 13 Jbeta primers. The method was immunoSEQ multiplex PCR; TCRdb's version includes in-frame clones alone and lacks a portion of them. The sample lists approximately 120,000 clones, 74% seen once, with over 3.5% in the top ten. The sequenced material came from PBMCs. All receptors derive from a woman between 50 and 59 years old in good health and CMV-seropositive.

This clone has just a few counts. The chain links TRBV27 to TRBJ2-7; 10 nucleotides line up with TRBD1. Trimming removed 5 bases from V and 6 bases from J; junction bases left unmatched: 13. Germline V gene lookup returns CDR1 MNHEY and CDR2 SMNVEV (reference sequence). The CDR3 is 16 residues long. For the CDR3, the DNA is TGTGCCAGCAGTCTGACAGGGGGCATCTTCCAGGGCGAGCAGTACTTC. Translated: CASSLTGGIFQGEQYF.

The chain carries TRBV9 and TRBJ1-1, with no clear D. The CDR3 totals 13 residues. The V gene lost 2 bases and the J gene lost 0 bases, with 5 bases spanning the gap. The germline V gene encodes CDR1 SGDLS and CDR2 YYNGEE. The DNA for the CDR3 is TGTGCCAGCAGCGTCGACTTGAACACTGAAGCTTTCTTT. Its translation: CASSVDLNTEAFF.

CDR3 amino acids: CASSLCQAGGCTGELFF. The CDR3 coding sequence is TGTGCCAGCAGCTTGTGCCAGGCCGGAGGATGCACCGGGGAGCTGTTTTTT. V gene TRBV5-4 combines with J gene TRBJ2-2, with D possibly matching TRBD2 (5 bases). V lost 1 base and J 4 bases, leaving 17 bases between the germline ends. Per the germline V gene, CDR1 is SGHNT and CDR2 is YYREEE (reference sequence). The CDR3 runs 17 residues.

The chain couples TRBV19 to TRBJ1-2; no clear D. The CDR3 length is 13 residues. V lost 3 bases to trimming and J lost 5 bases, with 10 bases between them. Germline CDR1 reads LNHDA; CDR2 reads SQIVND (reference sequence). The CDR3 protein is CASSIPPSYGYTF. CDR3 nucleotides: TGTGCCAGTAGTATCCCCCCCAGTTATGGCTACACCTTC.

The chain joins TRBV21-1 to TRBJ2-1; the table's TRBD1 call for D was not verified on the DNA. TRBV21-1 is labeled a pseudogene. The CDR3 loop spans 17 amino acids. The CDR3: CASSKVKLSGYYNEQFF. In DNA, the CDR3 is TGTGCCAGCAGCAAAGTTAAACTCTCAGGATACTACAATGAGCAGTTCTTC.

V usage is TRBV2 and J usage is TRBJ1-5; D ambiguous. The CDR3 has 15 amino acids. With 3 bases removed from V and 1 base from J, the gap between germline ends came to 10 bases. CDR1 and CDR2 from the germline V gene are SNHLY and FYNNEI. The CDR3 coding sequence is TGTGCCAGCAGTGACTCGTTTCGGAGCAATCAGCCCCAGCATTTT. Protein: CASSDSFRSNQPQHF.

This chain connects TRBV7-9 to TRBJ2-1; 7 bases map to TRBD2. The germline V gene has CDR1 SEHNR and CDR2 FQNEAQ (reference sequence). The CDR3 contains 15 residues. V lost 5 bases, J lost 2 bases, and 6 bases stayed unmatched. CDR3 amino acids: CASSRRGSTYNEQFF. The CDR3 DNA is TGTGCCAGCAGCCGGCGGGGGAGTACCTACAATGAGCAGTTCTTC.